A single sample is the source of the 8 T cell receptor beta chains below, sequenced in a study of human T cells and chemical hapten exposure. In TCRdb, the RACE reads were re-called with MiXCR into one record per CDR3 protein. The table includes tens of thousands of distinct CDR3 sequences, around 11% detected once. The time point here: pre-sensitization, week 0. The treatment denotes: therapeutic diphenylcyclopropenone sensitization with weekly scalp DPC. The sequences come from whole blood, collected in connection with sensitization to the hapten diphenylcyclopropenone (DPC). The receptors were sampled from a woman in her thirties with alopecia areata. Some clones in this sample may be carry-over from other donors' samples.

The rearrangement joins TRBV6-1 to TRBJ1-6, with D perhaps TRBD1 (5 bases). CDR3 length: 15 amino acids. CDR1 MNHNS and CDR2 SASEGT come from the germline V gene. V was pared by 0 bases and J by 9 bases, with 12 bases between. The CDR3 protein is CASSEAAGFGSPLHF. The CDR3 bases are TGTGCCAGCAGTGAAGCGGCAGGGTTCGGTTCACCCCTCCACTTT.

The V and J genes are TRBV6-5 and TRBJ2-7; D not certain. The CDR3 has 15 residues. V gave up 5 bases and J gave up 7 bases, with 21 bases separating them. CDR1 MNHEY and CDR2 SVGAGI come from the germline V gene. The CDR3 here is CASSPLPWRGGEQYF. The CDR3 DNA reads TGTGCCAGCAGTCCCCTTCCCTGGAGAGGCGGTGAGCAGTACTTC.

This clonotype has a handful of counts. The V gene is TRBV6-2 or TRBV6-3, the J gene TRBJ2-2, with a weak D call TRBD1 (5 bases). V was trimmed by 2 bases and J by 3 bases, leaving 13 bases between them. This CDR3 is 16 amino acids long. In germline, CDR1 is MNHEY, CDR2 SVGEGT. This CDR3 is CASSYAQGMDTGELFF. In nucleotides, the CDR3 is TGTGCCAGCAGTTACGCCCAGGGTATGGACACCGGGGAGCTGTTTTTT.

This chain connects TRBV28 to TRBJ2-5, with 7 bases lining up with TRBD2. Germline V gene lookup returns CDR1 MDHEN and CDR2 SYDVKM. CDR3 length: 16 residues. J lost 3 bases, V lost 3 bases, and 10 bases had no gene match. The CDR3 DNA reads TGTGCCAGCAGTTTTGTTCAGGGAGGGGTGGAAGAGACCCAGTACTTC. Its translation: CASSFVQGGVEETQYF.

There are a few counts of this clonotype. J is TRBJ2-4 and V is TRBV28; a weak D match, TRBD1 (6 bases). There are 15 residues in the CDR3. From germline, CDR1 is MDHEN and CDR2 SYDVKM. Trimming pared 7 bases from V and 8 bases from J, leaving 21 bases between. The CDR3 loop is CASTLSGTGLHIQYF. The CDR3, as DNA: TGTGCCAGCACTCTCTCCGGAACAGGGTTGCACATTCAGTACTTC. Based on the CDR3 plus reference TRBV28 and TRBJ2-4, the full variable domain is DVKVTQSSRYLVKRTGEKVFLECVQDMDHENMFWYRQDPGLGLRLIYFSYDVKMKEKGDIPEGYSVSREKKERFSLILESASTNQTSMYLCASTLSGTGLHIQYFGAGTRLSVL.

This sequence joins TRBV5-4 and TRBJ2-5; the match to TRBD2 covers 8 bases. This CDR3 has 14 residues. The V gene end was trimmed by 1 base and the J gene end by 2 bases; junction bases not matched to a gene: 1. The germline gives CDR1 SGHNT, CDR2 YYREEE (reference sequence). Written as DNA, the CDR3 is TGTGCCAGCAGCTTGATAGCGGGGCAAGAGACCCAGTACTTC. This codes for CASSLIAGQETQYF.

The chain recombines TRBV6-6 with TRBJ2-1, with TRBD1 as a possible D gene (6 bases). V was clipped by 4 bases and J by 9 bases, with 13 bases between them. The V gene's germline CDR1 is MNHNY and CDR2 SVGAGI (reference sequence). This CDR3 is built from 13 residues. Here the CDR3 reads CASSLQGRGEQFF. As DNA, the CDR3 is TGTGCCAGCAGTTTACAGGGACGAGGTGAGCAGTTCTTC.

The V call is TRBV7-6, the J call TRBJ2-5; D remains unclear. Per germline, CDR1 SGHVS and CDR2 FNYEAQ. The CDR3 is made up of 15 amino acids. V was pared by 0 bases and J by 5 bases, with 13 bases between. The CDR3 DNA reads as TGTGCCAGCAGCTTAGCGCTAAGGAGCGAGGAGACCCAGTACTTC. Amino acids: CASSLALRSEETQYF.